This T cell receptor beta chain was obtained from a study of blood T cells in healthy people across ages. Concerning this clonotype itself: Its antigen is not known.

The CDR3 sequence is 15 residues long. V was pared by 4 bases and J by 4 bases, with 16 bases between. CDR1 is LGHNA, CDR2 YSLEER, per germline. Together with a sample-barcoded 5' primer, a J-beta primer mix was included in a second PCR lasting roughly 6 to 12 cycles. Researchers report that a template-switch adaptor with 12 random nucleotides tagged each cDNA molecule. Using its own MiXCR run on the 5' RACE reads, TCRdb lists one record per CDR3 protein. The sample shows some 1.1 million distinct CDR3 sequences, more than 30% of them seen only once. Regarding the study as a whole: Estimated diversity, derived from one million T cells, was regarded as an underestimate.

This chain joins TRBV4-3 and TRBJ1-1; D is perhaps TRBD1 (5 bases). Material for sequencing was blood. This TCR derives from a man in his late teens or twenties in good health. CDR3 protein: CASSPNGGGTTEAFF. CDR3 nucleotide sequence: TGCGCCAGCAGCCCGAATGGCGGGGGGACCACTGAAGCTTTCTTT.